This T cell receptor beta chain was observed in a study of identical twins. Study-wide results and caveats: Fewer insertions were carried by abundant cord blood beta clonotypes, but none was seen in memory repertoires. Conclusions leaned on cross-sectional statistical analysis and did not track the same donors over time. Out-of-frame alpha sequences shared by twins showed excess low generation probability.

The CDR3 consists of 16 residues. Looked up from germline, CDR1 is SGHAT and CDR2 is FQNNGV. Losses at the gene ends were 5 bases for V and 0 bases for J; bases not matched to a gene: 7. About this clonotype itself: Antigen unknown.

Each CDR3 protein is one row after TCRdb ran MiXCR on the 5' RACE reads. The sample includes around 530,000 distinct CDR3 sequences, nearly 15% of them seen just once. These records were also assigned to another study, of yellow fever vaccine responses in identical twins. That source adds: On the reported evidence, twins' vaccine T cell responses seemed partly convergent and partly personalized.

The sample was CD4+ T cells sorted from blood. The chain carries TRBV11-2 and TRBJ2-3; 8 bases line up with TRBD2. The source of this sequence is a young woman in good health. CDR3 loop: CASSPRLASSTDTQYF. The CDR3, as DNA: TGTGCCAGCAGCCCTCGACTAGCGTCTAGCACAGATACGCAGTATTTT.